Listed below are T cell receptor beta chains from one sample, sequenced in a study of OX40 agonist ivuxolimab in advanced cancers. Measured with immunoSEQ multiplex PCR; TCRdb has only the in-frame clones, and not every one. The sample carries 40,000 to 55,000 clones, 92% recorded once. The material sequenced was CD4+ or CD8+ T cells sorted from blood, taken in a trial of the OX40 agonist ivuxolimab. The receptor source for this set is an adult with an advanced solid tumor such as melanoma, head and neck, liver or kidney cancer. The CDR3 runs from the conserved cysteine through the conserved F or W. The D gene is left open where the match is weak.

TRBJ2-7 | . | TRBV2 | TGTGCCGCCAGAGTAAGGGTCTCCTACGAGCAGTACTTC | CAARVRVSYEQYF
TRBJ2-5 | . | TRBV30 | TGTGCCTGGAGTGTACGGGTCGGGAGCCACCAAGAGACCCAGTACTTC | CAWSVRVGSHQETQYF
TRBJ2-3 | . | TRBV6-5 | TGTGCCAGCAGTTACCCCGAGAGTCAGCCCACAGATACGCAGTATTTT | CASSYPESQPTDTQYF
TRBJ2-7 | TRBD2 | TRBV6-6 | TGTGCCAGCAGTTACTCTGGCGGGAGGGCCTACGAGCAGTACTTC | CASSYSGGRAYEQYF
TRBJ2-2 | . | TRBV4-3 | TGCGCCAGCAGCCCTTCGGTGGTCGGGGAGCTGTTTTTT | CASSPSVVGELFF
TRBJ2-7 | . | TRBV6-5 | TGTGCCAGCAGGCCGAAAGGGACAAGCTACGAGCAGTACTTC | CASRPKGTSYEQYF
TRBJ2-7 | TRBD2 | TRBV4-2 | TGTGCCAGCAGCCTTGGACTAGCGGCCTCCTACGAGCAGTACTTC | CASSLGLAASYEQYF
TRBJ1-1 | . | TRBV10-3 | TGTGCCATCAGTGAGTCGGGTCAGCTGAACACTGAAGCTTTCTTT | CAISESGQLNTEAFF
TRBJ1-1 | TRBD1 | TRBV29-1 | TGCAGCGTTCAGGGGGGCACTGAAGCTTTCTTT | CSVQGGTEAFF
TRBJ1-3 | . | TRBV7-9 | TGTGCCAGCGGCGGTGTTGGAAACACCATATATTTT | CASGGVGNTIYF
TRBJ1-1 | . | TRBV27 | TGTGCCAGCAGTTGGGTTGAGGGCACTGAAGCTTTCTTT | CASSWVEGTEAFF